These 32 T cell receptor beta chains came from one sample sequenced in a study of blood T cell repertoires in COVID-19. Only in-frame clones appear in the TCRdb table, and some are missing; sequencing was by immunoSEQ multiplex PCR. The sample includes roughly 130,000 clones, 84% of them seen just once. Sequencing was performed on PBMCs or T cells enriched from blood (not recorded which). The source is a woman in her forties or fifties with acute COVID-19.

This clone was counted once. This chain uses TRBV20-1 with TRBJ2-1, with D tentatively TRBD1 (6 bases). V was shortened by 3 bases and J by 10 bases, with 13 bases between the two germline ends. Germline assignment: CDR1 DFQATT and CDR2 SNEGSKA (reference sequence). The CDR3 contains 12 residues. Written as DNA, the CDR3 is TGCAGTGCTAGTCCCGGGACACCCGAGCAGTTCTTC. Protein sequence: CSASPGTPEQFF.

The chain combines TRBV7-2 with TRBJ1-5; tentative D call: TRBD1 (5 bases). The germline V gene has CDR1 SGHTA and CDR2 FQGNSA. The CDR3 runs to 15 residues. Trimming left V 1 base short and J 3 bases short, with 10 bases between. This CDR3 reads CASSLVAGSNQPQHF. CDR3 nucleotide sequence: TGTGCCAGCAGCTTAGTCGCAGGGTCCAATCAGCCCCAGCATTTT.

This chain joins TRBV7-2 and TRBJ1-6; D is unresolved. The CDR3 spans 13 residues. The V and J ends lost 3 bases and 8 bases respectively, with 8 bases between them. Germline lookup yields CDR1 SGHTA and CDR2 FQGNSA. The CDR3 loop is CASSFFVDSPLHF. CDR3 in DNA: TGTGCCAGCAGCTTCTTTGTTGATTCACCCCTCCACTTT.

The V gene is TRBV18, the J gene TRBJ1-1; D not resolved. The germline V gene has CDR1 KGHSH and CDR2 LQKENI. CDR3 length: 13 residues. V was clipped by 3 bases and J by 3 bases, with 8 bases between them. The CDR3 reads CASSPLGYTEAFF. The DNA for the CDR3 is TGTGCCAGCTCACCGCTCGGGTACACTGAAGCTTTCTTT.

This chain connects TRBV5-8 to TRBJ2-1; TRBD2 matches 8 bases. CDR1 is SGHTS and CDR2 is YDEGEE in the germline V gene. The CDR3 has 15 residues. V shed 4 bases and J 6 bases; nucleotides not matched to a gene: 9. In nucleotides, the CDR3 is TGTGCCAGCAGCGGACTAGCTGTAGGGGGCAATGAGCAGTTCTTC. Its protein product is CASSGLAVGGNEQFF.

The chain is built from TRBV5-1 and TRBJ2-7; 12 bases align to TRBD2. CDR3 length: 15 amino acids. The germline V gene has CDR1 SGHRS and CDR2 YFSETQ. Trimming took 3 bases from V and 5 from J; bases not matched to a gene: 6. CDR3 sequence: CASSWGTSGSDEQYF. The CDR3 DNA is TGCGCCAGCAGCTGGGGGACTAGCGGGTCCGACGAGCAGTACTTC. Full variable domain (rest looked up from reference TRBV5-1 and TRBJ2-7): KAGVTQTPRYLIKTRGQQVTLSCSPISGHRSVSWYQQTPGQGLQFLFEYFSETQRNKGNFPGRFSGRQFSNSRSEMNVSTLELGDSALYLCASSWGTSGSDEQYFGPGTRLTVT.

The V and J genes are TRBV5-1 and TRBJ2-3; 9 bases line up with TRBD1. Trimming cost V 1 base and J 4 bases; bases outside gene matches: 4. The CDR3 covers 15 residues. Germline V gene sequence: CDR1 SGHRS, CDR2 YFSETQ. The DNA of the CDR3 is TGCGCCAGCAGCTTGATGGGACAGGGACCAGATACGCAGTATTTT. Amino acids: CASSLMGQGPDTQYF.

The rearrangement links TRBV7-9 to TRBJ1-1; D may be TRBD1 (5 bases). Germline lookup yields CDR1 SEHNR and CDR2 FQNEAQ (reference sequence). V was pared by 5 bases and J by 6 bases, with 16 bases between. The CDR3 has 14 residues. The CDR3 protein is CASSPRALGAEAFF. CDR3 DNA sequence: TGTGCCAGCAGCCCCCGGGCCTTAGGGGCTGAAGCTTTCTTT. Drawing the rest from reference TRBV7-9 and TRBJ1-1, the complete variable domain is DTGVSQNPRHKITKRGQNVTFRCDPISEHNRLYWYRQTLGQGPEFLTYFQNEAQLEKSRLLSDRFSAERPKGSFSTLEIQRTEQGDSAMYLCASSPRALGAEAFFGQGTRLTVV.

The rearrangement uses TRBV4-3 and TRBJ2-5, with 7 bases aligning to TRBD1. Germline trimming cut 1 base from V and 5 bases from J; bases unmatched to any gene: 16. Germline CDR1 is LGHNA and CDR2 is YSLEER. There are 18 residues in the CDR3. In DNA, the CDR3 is TGCGCCAGCAGCCAAGGTGCGAGAGACAGGGTTCCGGGGGAGACCCAGTACTTC. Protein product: CASSQGARDRVPGETQYF.

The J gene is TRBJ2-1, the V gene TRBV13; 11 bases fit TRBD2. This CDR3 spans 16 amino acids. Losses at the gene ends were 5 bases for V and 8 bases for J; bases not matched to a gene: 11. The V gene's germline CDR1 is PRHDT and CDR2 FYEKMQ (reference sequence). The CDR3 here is CASSLYVAGGGDEQFF. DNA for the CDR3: TGTGCCAGCAGCCTCTACGTAGCGGGAGGGGGCGATGAGCAGTTCTTC.

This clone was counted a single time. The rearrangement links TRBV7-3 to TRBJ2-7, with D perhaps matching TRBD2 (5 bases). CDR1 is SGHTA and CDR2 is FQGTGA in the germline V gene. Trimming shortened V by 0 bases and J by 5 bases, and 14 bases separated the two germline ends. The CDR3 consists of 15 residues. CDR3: CASSLTRGFPHEQYF. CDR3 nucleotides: TGTGCCAGCAGCTTAACTCGGGGTTTCCCCCACGAGCAGTACTTC. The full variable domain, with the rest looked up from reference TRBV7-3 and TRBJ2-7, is GAGVSQTPSNKVTEKGKYVELRCDPISGHTALYWYRQSLGQGPEFLIYFQGTGAADDSGLPNDRFFAVRPEGSVSTLKIQRTERGDSAVYLCASSLTRGFPHEQYFGPGTRLTVT.

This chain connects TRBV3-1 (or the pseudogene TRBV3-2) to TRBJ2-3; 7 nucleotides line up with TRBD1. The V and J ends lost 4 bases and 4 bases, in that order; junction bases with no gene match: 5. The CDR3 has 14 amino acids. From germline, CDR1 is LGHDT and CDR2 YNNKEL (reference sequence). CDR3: CASSLLQGSDTQYF. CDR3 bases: TGTGCCAGCAGCCTCCTACAGGGGTCAGATACGCAGTATTTT.

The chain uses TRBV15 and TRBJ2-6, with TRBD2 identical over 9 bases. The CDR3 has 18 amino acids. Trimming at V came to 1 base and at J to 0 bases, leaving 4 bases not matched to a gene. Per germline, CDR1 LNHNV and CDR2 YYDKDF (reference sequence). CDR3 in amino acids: CATSRGAGGISGANVLTF. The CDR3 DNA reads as TGTGCCACCAGCAGAGGGGCGGGAGGGATCTCTGGGGCCAACGTCCTGACTTTC.

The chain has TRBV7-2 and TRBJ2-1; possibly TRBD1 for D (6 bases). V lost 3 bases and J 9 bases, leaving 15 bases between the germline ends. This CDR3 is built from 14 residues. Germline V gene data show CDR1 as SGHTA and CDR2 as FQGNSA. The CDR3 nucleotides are TGTGCCAGCAGCTTCTTGGCAAGAGGGGGTGAGCAGTTCTTC. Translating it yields CASSFLARGGEQFF. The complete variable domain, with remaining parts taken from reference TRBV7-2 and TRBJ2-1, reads GAGVSQSPSNKVTEKGKDVELRCDPISGHTALYWYRQSLGQGLEFLIYFQGNSAPDKSGLPSDRFSAERTGGSVSTLTIQRTQQEDSAVYLCASSFLARGGEQFFGPGTRLTVL.

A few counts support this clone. The CDR3 DNA reads as TGTGCCAGCAGCTTACTTGAGCTCGAGCAGTACTTC. This encodes CASSLLELEQYF. The chain couples TRBV11-2 to TRBJ2-7; D not resolved. Germline CDR1 and CDR2: SGHAT and FQNNGV. CDR3 length: 12 residues. V was trimmed by 2 bases and J by 6 bases, leaving 8 bases between them.

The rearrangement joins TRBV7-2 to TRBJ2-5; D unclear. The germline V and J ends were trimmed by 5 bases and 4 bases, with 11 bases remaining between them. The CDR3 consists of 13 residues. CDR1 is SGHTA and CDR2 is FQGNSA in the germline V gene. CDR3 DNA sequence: TGTGCCAGCAGCAGATCTACGTTAGAGACCCAGTACTTC. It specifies CASSRSTLETQYF.

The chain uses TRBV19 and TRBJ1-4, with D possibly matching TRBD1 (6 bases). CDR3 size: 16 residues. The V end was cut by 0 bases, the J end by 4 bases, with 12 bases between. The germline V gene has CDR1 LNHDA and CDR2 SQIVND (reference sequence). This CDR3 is CASSIDGQLINEKLFF. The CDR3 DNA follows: TGTGCCAGTAGTATAGATGGACAGCTTATTAATGAAAAACTGTTTTTT. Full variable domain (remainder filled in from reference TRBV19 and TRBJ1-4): DGGITQSPKYLFRKEGQNVTLSCEQNLNHDAMYWYRQDPGQGLRLIYYSQIVNDFQKGDIAEGYSVSREKKESFPLTVTSAQKNPTAFYLCASSIDGQLINEKLFFGSGTQLSVL.

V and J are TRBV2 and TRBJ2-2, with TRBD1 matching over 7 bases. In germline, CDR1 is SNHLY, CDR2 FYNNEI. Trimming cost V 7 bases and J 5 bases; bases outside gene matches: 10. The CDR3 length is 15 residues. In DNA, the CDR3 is TGTGCCAGCAAGAAGGTGGCAGGGGGAACCGGGGAGCTGTTTTTT. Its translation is CASKKVAGGTGELFF.

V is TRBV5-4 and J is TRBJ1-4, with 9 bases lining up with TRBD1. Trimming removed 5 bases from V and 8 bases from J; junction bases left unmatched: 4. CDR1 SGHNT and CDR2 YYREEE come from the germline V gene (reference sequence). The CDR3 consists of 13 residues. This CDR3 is CASSFDRGEKLFF. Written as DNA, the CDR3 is TGTGCCAGCAGTTTCGACAGGGGGGAAAAACTGTTTTTT.

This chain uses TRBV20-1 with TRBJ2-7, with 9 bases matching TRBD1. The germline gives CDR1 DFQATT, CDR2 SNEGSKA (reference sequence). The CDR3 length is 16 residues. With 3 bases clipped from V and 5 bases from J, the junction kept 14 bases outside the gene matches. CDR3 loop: CSASPTGTGITHEQYF. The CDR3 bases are TGCAGTGCTAGTCCGACCGGGACAGGGATAACTCACGAGCAGTACTTC.

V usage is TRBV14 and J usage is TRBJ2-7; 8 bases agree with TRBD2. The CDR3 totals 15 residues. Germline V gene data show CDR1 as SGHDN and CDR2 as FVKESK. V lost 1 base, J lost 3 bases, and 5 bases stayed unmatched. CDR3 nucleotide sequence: TGTGCCAGCAGCCAAGGGACTAGCATTAACTACGAGCAGTACTTC. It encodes CASSQGTSINYEQYF.

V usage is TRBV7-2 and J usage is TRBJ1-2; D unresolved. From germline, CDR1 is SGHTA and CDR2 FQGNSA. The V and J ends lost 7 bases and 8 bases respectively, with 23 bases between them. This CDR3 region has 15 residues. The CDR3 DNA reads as TGTGCCAGCAAATCAGCGGGGAATTCGCTTTTGGGCTACACCTTC. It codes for CASKSAGNSLLGYTF.

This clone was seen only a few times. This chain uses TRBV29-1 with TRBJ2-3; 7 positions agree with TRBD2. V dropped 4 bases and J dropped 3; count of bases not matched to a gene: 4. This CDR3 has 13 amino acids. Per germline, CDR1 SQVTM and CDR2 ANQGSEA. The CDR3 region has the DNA TGCAGCGTTGGGGGGGGAGCGACAGATACGCAGTATTTT. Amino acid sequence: CSVGGGATDTQYF.

CDR3 sequence reads: CASSLTGQKTQYF. The CDR3 nucleotides are TGTGCCAGCAGTTTGACGGGACAAAAGACCCAGTACTTC. The genes are TRBV27 and TRBJ2-5; weak D call: TRBD1 (6 bases). The CDR3 is 13 residues long. The germline V gene encodes CDR1 MNHEY and CDR2 SMNVEV (reference sequence). Trimming stripped 3 bases from V and 6 bases from J, with 11 bases between.

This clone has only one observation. This CDR3 is CASSQDLFGNTIYF. The CDR3 DNA reads TGTGCCAGCAGCCAAGATTTATTTGGAAACACCATATATTTT. The V call is TRBV3-1 (or the pseudogene TRBV3-2), the J call TRBJ1-3; D not certain. The V end was cut by 0 bases, the J end by 3 bases, with 6 bases between. The length of the CDR3 is 14 residues. Germline-derived CDR1 and CDR2 are LGHDT and YNNKEL (reference sequence).

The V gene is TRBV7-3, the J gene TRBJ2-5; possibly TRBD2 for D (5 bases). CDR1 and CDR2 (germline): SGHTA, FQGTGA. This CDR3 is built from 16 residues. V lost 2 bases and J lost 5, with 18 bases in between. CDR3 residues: CASSLSPGLGGETQYF. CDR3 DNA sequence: TGTGCCAGCAGCTTATCTCCCGGACTCGGCGGGGAGACCCAGTACTTC.

This CDR3 is CASSKVAGGVGRMNTEAFF. The CDR3 bases are TGTGCCAGCAGCAAAGTGGCAGGGGGTGTGGGGAGGATGAACACTGAAGCTTTCTTT. The chain has TRBV14 and TRBJ1-1; 7 bases fit TRBD1. CDR3 length: 19 residues. Per germline, CDR1 SGHDN and CDR2 FVKESK. With V trimmed by 5 bases and J by 0 bases, 18 bases remained unmatched.

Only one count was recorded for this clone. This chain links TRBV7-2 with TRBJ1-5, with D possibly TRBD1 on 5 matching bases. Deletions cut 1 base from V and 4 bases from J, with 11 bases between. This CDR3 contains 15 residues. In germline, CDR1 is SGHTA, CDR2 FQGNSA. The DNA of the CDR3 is TGTGCCAGCAGCTTAGATCCAGGGCGAAATCAGCCCCAGCATTTT. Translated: CASSLDPGRNQPQHF.

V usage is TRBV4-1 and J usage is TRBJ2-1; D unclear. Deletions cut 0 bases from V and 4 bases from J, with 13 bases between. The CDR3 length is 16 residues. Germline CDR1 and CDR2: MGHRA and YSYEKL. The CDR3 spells CASSQEAHETYNEQFF. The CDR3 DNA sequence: TGCGCCAGCAGCCAAGAAGCACACGAGACTTACAATGAGCAGTTCTTC.

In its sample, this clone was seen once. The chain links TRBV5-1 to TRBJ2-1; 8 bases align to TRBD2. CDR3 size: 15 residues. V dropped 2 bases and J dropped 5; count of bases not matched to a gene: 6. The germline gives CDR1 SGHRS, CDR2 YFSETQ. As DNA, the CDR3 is TGCGCCAGCAGCTTTCAAGCGGGAGTGAACAATGAGCAGTTCTTC. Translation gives CASSFQAGVNNEQFF.

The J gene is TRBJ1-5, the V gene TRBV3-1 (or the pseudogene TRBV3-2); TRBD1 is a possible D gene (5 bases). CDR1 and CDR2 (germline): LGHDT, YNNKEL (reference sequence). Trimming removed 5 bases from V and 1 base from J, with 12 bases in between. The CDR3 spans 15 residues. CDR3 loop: CASSGDSLSNQPQHF. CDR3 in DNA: TGTGCCAGCAGCGGCGACAGTCTAAGCAATCAGCCCCAGCATTTT.

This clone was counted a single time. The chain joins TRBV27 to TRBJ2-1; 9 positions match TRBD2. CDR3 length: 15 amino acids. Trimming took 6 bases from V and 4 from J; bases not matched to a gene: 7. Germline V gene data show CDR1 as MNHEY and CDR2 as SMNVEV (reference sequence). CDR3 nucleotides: TGTGCCAGCAGCAATAGCGGGAGCGGGTACAATGAGCAGTTCTTC. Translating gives CASSNSGSGYNEQFF.